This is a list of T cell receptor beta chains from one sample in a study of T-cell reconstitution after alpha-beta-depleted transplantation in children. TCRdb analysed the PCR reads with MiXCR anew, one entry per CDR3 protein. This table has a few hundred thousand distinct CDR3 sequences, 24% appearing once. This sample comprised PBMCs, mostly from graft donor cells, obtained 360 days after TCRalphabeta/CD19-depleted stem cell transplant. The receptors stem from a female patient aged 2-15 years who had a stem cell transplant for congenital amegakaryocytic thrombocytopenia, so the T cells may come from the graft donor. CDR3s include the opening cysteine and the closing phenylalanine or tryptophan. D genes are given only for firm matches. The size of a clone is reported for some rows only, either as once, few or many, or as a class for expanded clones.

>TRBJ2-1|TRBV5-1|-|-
CASSLVSLDNEQFF
TGCGCCAGCAGCTTGGTTTCTCTCGACAATGAGCAGTTCTTC
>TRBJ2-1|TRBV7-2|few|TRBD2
CASSASGRVTLNEQFF
TGTGCCAGCAGCGCTAGCGGGAGAGTGACCCTTAATGAGCAGTTCTTC
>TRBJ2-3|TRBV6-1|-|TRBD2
CASSPASGGVLDTQYF
TGTGCCAGCAGCCCCGCTAGCGGGGGGGTCCTAGATACGCAGTATTTT
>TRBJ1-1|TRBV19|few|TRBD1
CASKIRQGANTEAFF
TGTGCCAGTAAAATACGACAGGGGGCGAACACTGAAGCTTTCTTT
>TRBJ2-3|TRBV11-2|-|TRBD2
CASSPMGLAGADTQYF
TGTGCCAGCAGCCCAATGGGACTAGCGGGAGCCGATACGCAGTATTTT
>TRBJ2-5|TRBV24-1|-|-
CATSDSAGWETQYF
TGTGCCACCAGTGATTCTGCAGGGTGGGAGACCCAGTACTTC
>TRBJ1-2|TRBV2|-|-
CASSGVRQGRGYTF
TGTGCCAGCAGTGGCGTCAGGCAGGGCCGAGGCTACACCTTC
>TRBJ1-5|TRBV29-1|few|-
CSGPDTQPQHF
TGCAGCGGGCCCGACACTCAGCCCCAGCATTTT
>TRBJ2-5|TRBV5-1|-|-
CASSQPTGGRETQYF
TGCGCCAGCAGCCAACCCACGGGGGGCAGGGAGACCCAGTACTTC
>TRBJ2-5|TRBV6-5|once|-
CASSYGRGEETQYF
TGTGCCAGCAGTTACGGCAGGGGCGAAGAGACCCAGTACTTC
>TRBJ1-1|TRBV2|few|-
CASRGGARVTEAFF
TGTGCCAGCAGGGGCGGGGCCCGAGTCACTGAAGCTTTCTTT
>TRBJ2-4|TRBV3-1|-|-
CASSQFRLGGGRENIQYF
TGTGCCAGCAGCCAATTCCGGCTAGGTGGGGGCCGGGAGAACATTCAGTACTTC
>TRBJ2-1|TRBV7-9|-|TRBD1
CASSSNLAGTGKFF
TGTGCCAGCAGCTCCAACCTAGCCGGGACAGGGAAGTTCTTC
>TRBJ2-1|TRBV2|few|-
CASSPSDEQFF
TGTGCCAGCAGCCCCAGCGATGAGCAGTTCTTC
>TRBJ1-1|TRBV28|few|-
CASSPGGGPEAFF
TGTGCCAGCAGCCCGGGCGGTGGGCCCGAAGCTTTCTTT
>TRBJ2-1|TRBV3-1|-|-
CASSQVLGPYNEQFF
TGTGCCAGCAGCCAAGTGCTCGGGCCCTACAATGAGCAGTTCTTC
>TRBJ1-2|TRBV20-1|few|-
CIPTVHGYTF
TGCATACCGACAGTTCACGGCTACACCTTC
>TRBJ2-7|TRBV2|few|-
CASGGPGYYEQYF
TGTGCCAGCGGAGGGCCGGGGTATTACGAGCAGTACTTC
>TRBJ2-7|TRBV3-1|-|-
CASSQARAAVSGQYF
TGTGCCAGCAGCCAAGCCCGCGCCGCGGTGTCTGGGCAGTACTTC
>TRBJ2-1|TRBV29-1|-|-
CSVETGQEGYNEQFF
TGCAGCGTTGAAACTGGCCAAGAGGGCTACAATGAGCAGTTCTTC
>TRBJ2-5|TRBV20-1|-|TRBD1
CSATRQGALQETQYF
TGCAGTGCTACTCGACAGGGAGCCCTCCAAGAGACCCAGTACTTC
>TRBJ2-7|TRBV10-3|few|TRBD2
CAISEPGGLANYEQYF
TGTGCCATCAGTGAGCCAGGGGGACTAGCGAACTACGAGCAGTACTTC
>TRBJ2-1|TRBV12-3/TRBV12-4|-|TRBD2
CASTGLRLAGPKYNEQFF
TGTGCCAGCACTGGATTGCGACTAGCGGGGCCAAAGTACAATGAGCAGTTCTTC
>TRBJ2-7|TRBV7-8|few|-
CASSLVYSPVNYEQYF
TGTGCCAGCAGCTTAGTATATTCCCCCGTAAACTACGAGCAGTACTTC